This T cell receptor beta chain comes out of a study of blood T cell repertoires in COVID-19. Assay used: immunoSEQ multiplex PCR; TCRdb lists only in-frame clones, some missing. This repertoire shows around 230,000 clones, roughly four fifths found once; its top ten account for around 16%. Germline loops: CDR1 SGHNT, CDR2 YENEEA. Trimming took off 4 bases at V and 7 bases at J, with 17 bases between the two ends. CDR3 length: 14 amino acids. This receptor was taken from a man between 40 and 49 years old who had recovered from COVID-19. The rearrangement joins TRBV11-3 to TRBJ2-7; TRBD2 might be the D (6 bases). The source material was PBMCs or T cells enriched from blood (not recorded which). The CDR3 here is CASSSGRGATEQYF. CDR3 in DNA: TGTGCCAGCAGCTCGGGCCGCGGGGCAACAGAGCAGTACTTC.